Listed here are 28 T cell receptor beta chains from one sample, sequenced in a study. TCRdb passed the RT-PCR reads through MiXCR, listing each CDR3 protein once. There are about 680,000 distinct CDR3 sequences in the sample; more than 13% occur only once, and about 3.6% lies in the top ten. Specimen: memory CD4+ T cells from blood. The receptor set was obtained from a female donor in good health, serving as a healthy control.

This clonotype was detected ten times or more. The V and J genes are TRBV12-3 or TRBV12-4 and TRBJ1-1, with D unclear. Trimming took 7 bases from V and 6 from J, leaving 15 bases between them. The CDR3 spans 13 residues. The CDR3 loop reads CASTTVVRSEAFF. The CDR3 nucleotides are TGTGCCAGCACTACGGTCGTCCGCTCTGAAGCTTTCTTT.

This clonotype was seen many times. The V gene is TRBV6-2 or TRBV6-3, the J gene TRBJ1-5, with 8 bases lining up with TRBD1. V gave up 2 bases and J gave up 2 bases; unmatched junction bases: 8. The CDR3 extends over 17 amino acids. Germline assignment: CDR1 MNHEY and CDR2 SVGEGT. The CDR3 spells CASSYRPGGRGNQPQHF. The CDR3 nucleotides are TGTGCCAGCAGTTACCGCCCAGGGGGCAGGGGCAATCAGCCCCAGCATTTT.

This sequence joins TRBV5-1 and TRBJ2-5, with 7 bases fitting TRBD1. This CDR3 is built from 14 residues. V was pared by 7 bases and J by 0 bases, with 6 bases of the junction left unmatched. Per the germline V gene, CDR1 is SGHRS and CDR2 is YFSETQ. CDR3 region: CASEETGNQETQYF. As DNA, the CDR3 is TGCGCCAGCGAGGAGACAGGGAACCAAGAGACCCAGTACTTC. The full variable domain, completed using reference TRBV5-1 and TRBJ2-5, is KAGVTQTPRYLIKTRGQQVTLSCSPISGHRSVSWYQQTPGQGLQFLFEYFSETQRNKGNFPGRFSGRQFSNSRSEMNVSTLELGDSALYLCASEETGNQETQYFGPGTRLLVL.

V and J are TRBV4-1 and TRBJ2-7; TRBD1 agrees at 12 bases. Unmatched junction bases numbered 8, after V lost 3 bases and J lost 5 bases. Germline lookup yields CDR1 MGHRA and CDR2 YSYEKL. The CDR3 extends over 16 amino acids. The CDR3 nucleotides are TGCGCCAGCAGCCACCCGGGACAGGGGGCTTGGAACGAGCAGTACTTC. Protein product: CASSHPGQGAWNEQYF.

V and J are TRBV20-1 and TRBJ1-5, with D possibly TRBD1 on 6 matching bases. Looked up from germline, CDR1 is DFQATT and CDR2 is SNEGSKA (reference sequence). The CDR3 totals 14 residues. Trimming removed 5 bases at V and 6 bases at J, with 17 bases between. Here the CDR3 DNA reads TGCAGTGCTCCTCAGAAAACAGGGTTTCAGCCCCAGCATTTT. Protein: CSAPQKTGFQPQHF.

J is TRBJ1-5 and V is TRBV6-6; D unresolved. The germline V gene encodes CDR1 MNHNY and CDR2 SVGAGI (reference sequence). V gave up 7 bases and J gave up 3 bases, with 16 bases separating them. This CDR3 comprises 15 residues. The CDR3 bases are TGTGCCAGCACCCGCGAGGGCGGTGACAATCAGCCCCAGCATTTT. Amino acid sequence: CASTREGGDNQPQHF.

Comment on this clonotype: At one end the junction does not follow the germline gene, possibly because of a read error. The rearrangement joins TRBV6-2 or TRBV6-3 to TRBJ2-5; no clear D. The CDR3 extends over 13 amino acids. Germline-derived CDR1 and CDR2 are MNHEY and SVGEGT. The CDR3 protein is CASSYSWGTRPSF. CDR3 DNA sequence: TGTGCCAGCAGTTACTCGTGGGGTACAAGGCCGAGCTTC.

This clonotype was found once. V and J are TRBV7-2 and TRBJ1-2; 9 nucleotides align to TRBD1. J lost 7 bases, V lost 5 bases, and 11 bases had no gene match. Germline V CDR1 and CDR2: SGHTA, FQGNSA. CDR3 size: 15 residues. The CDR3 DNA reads TGTGCCAGCAGCCGTCCCGGGACAGGGAGTCGTGGCTACACCTTC. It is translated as CASSRPGTGSRGYTF.

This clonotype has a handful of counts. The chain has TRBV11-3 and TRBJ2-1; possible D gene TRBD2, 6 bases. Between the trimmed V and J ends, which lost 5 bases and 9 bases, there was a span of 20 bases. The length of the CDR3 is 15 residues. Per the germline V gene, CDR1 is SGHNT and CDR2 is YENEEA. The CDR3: CASSPRWAGYGEQFF. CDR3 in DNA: TGTGCCAGCAGCCCTAGATGGGCGGGATATGGTGAGCAGTTCTTC.

The CDR3 here is CASVRLLNTGELFF. In DNA, the CDR3 is TGTGCCAGCGTCAGGCTCCTAAACACCGGGGAGCTGTTTTTT. The chain uses TRBV28 and TRBJ2-2; D gene uncertain. The CDR3 sequence is 14 residues long. Trimming shortened V by 8 bases and J by 2 bases, and 12 bases separated the two germline ends. The germline CDR1 and CDR2 sequences are MDHEN and SYDVKM.

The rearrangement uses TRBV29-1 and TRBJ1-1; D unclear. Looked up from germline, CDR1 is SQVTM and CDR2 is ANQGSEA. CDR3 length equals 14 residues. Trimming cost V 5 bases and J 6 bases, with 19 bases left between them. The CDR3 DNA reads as TGCAGCGTTCCCTTCCCCTCGGGATATGCTGAAGCTTTCTTT. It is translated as CSVPFPSGYAEAFF.

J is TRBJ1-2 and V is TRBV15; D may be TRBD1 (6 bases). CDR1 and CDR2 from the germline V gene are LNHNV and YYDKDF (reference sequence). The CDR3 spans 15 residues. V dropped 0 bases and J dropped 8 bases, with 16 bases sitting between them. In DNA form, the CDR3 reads TGTGCCACCAGCAGAGATCGGTTGGGGGCGCAGGGCTACACCTTC. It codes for CATSRDRLGAQGYTF.

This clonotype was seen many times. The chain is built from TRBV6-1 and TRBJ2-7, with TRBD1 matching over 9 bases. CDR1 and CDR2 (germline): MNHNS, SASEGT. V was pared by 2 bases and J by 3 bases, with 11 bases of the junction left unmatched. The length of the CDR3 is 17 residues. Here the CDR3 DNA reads TGTGCCAGCAGTGAAATGCTGATGACAGGGGGATTCTACGAGCAGTACTTC. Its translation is CASSEMLMTGGFYEQYF.

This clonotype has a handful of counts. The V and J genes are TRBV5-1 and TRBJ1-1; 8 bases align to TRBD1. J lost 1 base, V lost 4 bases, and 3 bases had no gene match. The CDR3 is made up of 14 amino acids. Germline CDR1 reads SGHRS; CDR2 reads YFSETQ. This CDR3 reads CASSRGQANTEAFF. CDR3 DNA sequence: TGCGCCAGCAGCAGGGGACAGGCGAACACTGAAGCTTTCTTT.

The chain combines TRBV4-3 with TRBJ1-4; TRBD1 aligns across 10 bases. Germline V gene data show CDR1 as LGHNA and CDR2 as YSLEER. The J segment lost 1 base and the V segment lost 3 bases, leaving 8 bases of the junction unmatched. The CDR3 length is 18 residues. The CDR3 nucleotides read TGCGCCAGCAGCCACCACCCCGGGACAGGGGTAACTAATGAAAAACTGTTTTTT. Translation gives CASSHHPGTGVTNEKLFF.

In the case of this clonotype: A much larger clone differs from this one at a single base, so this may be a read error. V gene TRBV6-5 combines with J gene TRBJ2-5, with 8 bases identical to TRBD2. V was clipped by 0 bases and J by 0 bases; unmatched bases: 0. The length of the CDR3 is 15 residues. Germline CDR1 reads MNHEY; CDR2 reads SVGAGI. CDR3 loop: CASSYSRGDQETQYF. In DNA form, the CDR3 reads TGTGCCAGCAGTTACTCGCGGGGGGACCAAGAGACCCAGTACTTC.

The CDR3, as DNA: TGTGCCAGCAGGACCGGGACAGGGTTGGGTGGTAGGACAGATACGCAGTATTTT. It encodes CASRTGTGLGGRTDTQYF. The V gene is TRBV28, the J gene TRBJ2-3; TRBD1 aligns across 9 bases. The ends lost 6 bases at V and 3 bases at J; junction bases unmatched: 16. The CDR3 contains 18 residues. Per the germline V gene, CDR1 is MDHEN and CDR2 is SYDVKM.

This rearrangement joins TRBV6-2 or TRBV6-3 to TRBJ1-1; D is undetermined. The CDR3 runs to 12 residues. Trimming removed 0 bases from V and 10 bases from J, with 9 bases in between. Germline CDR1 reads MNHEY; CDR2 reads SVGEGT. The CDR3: CASSYSRGRAFF. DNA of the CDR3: TGTGCCAGCAGTTACTCCAGAGGGCGAGCTTTCTTT.

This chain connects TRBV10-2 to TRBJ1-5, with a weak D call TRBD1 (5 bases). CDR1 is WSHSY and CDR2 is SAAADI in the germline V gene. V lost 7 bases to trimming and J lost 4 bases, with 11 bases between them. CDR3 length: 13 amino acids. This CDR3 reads CASMAGTNQPQHF. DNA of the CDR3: TGCGCCAGCATGGCGGGGACTAATCAGCCCCAGCATTTT.

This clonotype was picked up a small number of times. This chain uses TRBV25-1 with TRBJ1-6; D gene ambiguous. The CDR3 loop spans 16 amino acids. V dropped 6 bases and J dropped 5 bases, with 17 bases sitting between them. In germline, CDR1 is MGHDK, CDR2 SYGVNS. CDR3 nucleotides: TGTGCCAGCAGCTCCGGCCGGGCAGTGGATAATTCACCCCTCCACTTT. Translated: CASSSGRAVDNSPLHF.

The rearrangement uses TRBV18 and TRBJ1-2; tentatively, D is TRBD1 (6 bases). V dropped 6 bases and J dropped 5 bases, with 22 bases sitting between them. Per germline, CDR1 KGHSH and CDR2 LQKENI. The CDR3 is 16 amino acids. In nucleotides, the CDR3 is TGTGCCAGCTCTGTCAACAGGGACCCCTCGAGTTATGGCTACACCTTC. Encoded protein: CASSVNRDPSSYGYTF.

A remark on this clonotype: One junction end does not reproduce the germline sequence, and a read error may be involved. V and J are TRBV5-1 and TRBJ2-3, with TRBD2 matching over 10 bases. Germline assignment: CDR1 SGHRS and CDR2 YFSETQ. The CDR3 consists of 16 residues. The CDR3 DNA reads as TGCTCCAGCAGCTTCACCGGGACTAGCGGCACAGATACGCAGTATTTT. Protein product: CSSSFTGTSGTDTQYF.

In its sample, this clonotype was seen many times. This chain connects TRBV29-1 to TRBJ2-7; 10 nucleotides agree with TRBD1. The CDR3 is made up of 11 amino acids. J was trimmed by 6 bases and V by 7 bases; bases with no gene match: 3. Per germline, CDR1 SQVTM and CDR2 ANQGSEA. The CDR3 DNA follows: TGCAGCGGGGGGACAGGGGTCGAGCAGTACTTC. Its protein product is CSGGTGVEQYF.

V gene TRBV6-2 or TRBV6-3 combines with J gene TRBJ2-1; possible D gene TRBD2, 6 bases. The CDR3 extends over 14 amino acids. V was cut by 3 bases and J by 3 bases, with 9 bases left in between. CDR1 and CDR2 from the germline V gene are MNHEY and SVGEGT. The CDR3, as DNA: TGTGCCAGCAGTTATGAGCGGGTCTACAATGAGCAGTTCTTC. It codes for CASSYERVYNEQFF.

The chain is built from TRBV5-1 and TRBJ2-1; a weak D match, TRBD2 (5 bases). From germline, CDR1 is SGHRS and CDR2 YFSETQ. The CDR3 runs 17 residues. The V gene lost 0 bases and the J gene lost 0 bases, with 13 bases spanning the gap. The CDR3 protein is CASSLVSSSGSYNEQFF. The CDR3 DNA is TGCGCCAGCAGCTTGGTATCTAGCTCGGGCTCCTACAATGAGCAGTTCTTC. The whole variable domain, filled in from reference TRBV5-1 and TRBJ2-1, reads KAGVTQTPRYLIKTRGQQVTLSCSPISGHRSVSWYQQTPGQGLQFLFEYFSETQRNKGNFPGRFSGRQFSNSRSEMNVSTLELGDSALYLCASSLVSSSGSYNEQFFGPGTRLTVL.

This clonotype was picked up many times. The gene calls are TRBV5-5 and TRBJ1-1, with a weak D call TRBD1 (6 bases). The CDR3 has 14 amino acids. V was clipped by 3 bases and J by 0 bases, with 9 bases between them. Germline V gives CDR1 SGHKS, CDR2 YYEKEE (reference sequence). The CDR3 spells CASSSRDMNTEAFF. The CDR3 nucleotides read TGTGCCAGCAGCTCAAGGGACATGAACACTGAAGCTTTCTTT.

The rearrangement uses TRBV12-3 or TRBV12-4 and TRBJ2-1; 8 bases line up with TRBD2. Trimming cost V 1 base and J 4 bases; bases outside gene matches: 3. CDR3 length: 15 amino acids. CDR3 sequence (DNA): TGTGCCAGCAGTTTAGTGAGCGGGGGATACAATGAGCAGTTCTTC. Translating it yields CASSLVSGGYNEQFF.

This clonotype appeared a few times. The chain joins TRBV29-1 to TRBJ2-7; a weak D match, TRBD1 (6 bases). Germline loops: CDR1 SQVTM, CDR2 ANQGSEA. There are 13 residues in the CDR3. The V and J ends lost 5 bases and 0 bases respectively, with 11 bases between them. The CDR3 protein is CSVSDSSSYEQYF. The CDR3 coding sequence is TGCAGCGTTTCGGACAGCAGCTCCTACGAGCAGTACTTC.